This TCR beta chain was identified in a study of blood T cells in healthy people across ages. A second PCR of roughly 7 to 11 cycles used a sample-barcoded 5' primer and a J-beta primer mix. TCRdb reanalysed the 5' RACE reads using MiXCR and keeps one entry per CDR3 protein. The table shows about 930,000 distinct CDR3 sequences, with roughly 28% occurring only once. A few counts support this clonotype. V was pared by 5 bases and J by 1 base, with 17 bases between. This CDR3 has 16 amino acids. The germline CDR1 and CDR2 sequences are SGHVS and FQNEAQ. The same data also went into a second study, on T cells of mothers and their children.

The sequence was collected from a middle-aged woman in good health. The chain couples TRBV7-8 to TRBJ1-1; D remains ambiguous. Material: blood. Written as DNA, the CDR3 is TGTGCCAGCAGCCCCCGACTGACACGGACGAACACTGAAGCTTTCTTT. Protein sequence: CASSPRLTRTNTEAFF.